Below are 26 T cell receptor beta chains sequenced from a single sample in a study of cytomegalovirus exposure and HLA in healthy donors. The PCR contained 60 Vbeta and 13 Jbeta primers. Profiled with immunoSEQ multiplex PCR; TCRdb holds only in-frame clones, not every one. Among about 95,000 clones, about 86% were seen once, and the ten largest hold roughly 4%. Sequencing used PBMCs. Source of these receptors: a woman in her 70s in good health and CMV-seropositive.

This clone has just one count. The chain uses TRBV10-3 and TRBJ2-7; 9 bases map to TRBD2. J lost 0 bases, V lost 11 bases, and 8 bases had no gene match. The CDR3 is made up of 14 amino acids. The germline V gene has CDR1 ENHRY and CDR2 SYGVKD. The CDR3 DNA reads as TGTGCCGCGAGGGCGGGGGGGGGCTCCTACGAGCAGTACTTC. It translates to CAARAGGGSYEQYF.

This clone was picked up a small number of times. The chain uses TRBV7-9 and TRBJ2-7; a weak D match, TRBD1 (6 bases). The CDR3 spans 14 residues. Germline CDR1 SEHNR, CDR2 FQNEAQ (reference sequence). The germline V and J ends were trimmed by 2 bases and 0 bases, with 8 bases remaining between them. The CDR3 is CASSLRDNSYEQYF. DNA for the CDR3: TGTGCCAGCAGCTTAAGGGACAACTCCTACGAGCAGTACTTC. Complete variable domain (other parts from reference TRBV7-9 and TRBJ2-7): DTGVSQNPRHKITKRGQNVTFRCDPISEHNRLYWYRQTLGQGPEFLTYFQNEAQLEKSRLLSDRFSAERPKGSFSTLEIQRTEQGDSAMYLCASSLRDNSYEQYFGPGTRLTVT.

V is TRBV7-9 and J is TRBJ2-1, with TRBD2 identical over 9 bases. Unmatched junction bases numbered 9, after V lost 6 bases and J lost 3 bases. Germline CDR1 reads SEHNR; CDR2 reads FQNEAQ (reference sequence). The CDR3 consists of 16 residues. The CDR3 region has the DNA TGTGCCAGCAGACTCTTGGGAGCGGGAGGCTACAATGAGCAGTTCTTC. It yields the protein CASRLLGAGGYNEQFF.

The rearrangement links TRBV18 to TRBJ2-1; D possibly corresponds to TRBD2 (6 bases). This CDR3 contains 14 residues. With 0 bases removed from V and 5 bases from J, the gap between germline ends came to 8 bases. The germline CDR1 and CDR2 sequences are KGHSH and LQKENI. In DNA, the CDR3 is TGTGCCAGCTCACCACCGGCTAGCGACAATGAGCAGTTCTTC. This gives the protein CASSPPASDNEQFF.

This chain links TRBV7-9 with TRBJ2-1; 8 positions agree with TRBD2. The germline V gene encodes CDR1 SEHNR and CDR2 FQNEAQ (reference sequence). The V gene end was trimmed by 2 bases and the J gene end by 0 bases; junction bases not matched to a gene: 6. The CDR3 totals 17 residues. DNA for the CDR3: TGTGCCAGCAGCTTAAGCGGGAGTTCGAGCTCCTACAATGAGCAGTTCTTC. This encodes CASSLSGSSSSYNEQFF.

This clone was seen only once. This chain uses TRBV7-8 with TRBJ2-5; 7 nucleotides match TRBD1. The CDR3 totals 14 residues. Germline CDR1 is SGHVS and CDR2 is FQNEAQ. The V and J ends lost 4 bases and 5 bases, in that order; junction bases with no gene match: 7. CDR3 region: CASSSSQGWETQYF. CDR3 coding DNA: TGTGCCAGCAGCTCCTCACAGGGGTGGGAGACCCAGTACTTC.

The chain couples TRBV15 to TRBJ2-1; 8 bases line up with TRBD1. V lost 1 base, J lost 6 bases, and 2 bases stayed unmatched. The CDR3 contains 14 residues. Germline CDR1 and CDR2: LNHNV and YYDKDF (reference sequence). The CDR3 loop is CATSRGTGGNEQFF. The DNA for the CDR3 is TGTGCCACCAGCAGAGGAACAGGGGGCAATGAGCAGTTCTTC.

The chain joins TRBV30 to TRBJ2-7; D is possibly TRBD1 (6 bases). This CDR3 is 15 amino acids long. Germline assignment: CDR1 GTSNPN and CDR2 SVGIG (reference sequence). The V and J ends lost 2 bases and 4 bases respectively, with 18 bases between them. The CDR3 sequence: CAWSRGTAPRYEQYF. CDR3 sequence (DNA): TGTGCCTGGAGTAGGGGGACCGCTCCTCGGTACGAGCAGTACTTC.

In nucleotides, the CDR3 is TGCGCCAGCAGTCGACAGCTTTACACCGGGGAGCTGTTTTTT. Translating it yields CASSRQLYTGELFF. The V call is TRBV4-3, the J call TRBJ2-2, with D tentatively TRBD1 (5 bases). The CDR3 loop spans 14 amino acids. CDR1 and CDR2 (germline): LGHNA, YSLEER. The ends were cut back, 6 bases at V and 3 bases at J, with 11 bases in the middle.

This clone was observed a handful of times. This chain uses TRBV4-3 with TRBJ2-5; D is perhaps TRBD2 (5 bases). This CDR3 spans 16 amino acids. With 0 bases removed from V and 5 bases from J, the gap between germline ends came to 16 bases. Per the germline V gene, CDR1 is LGHNA and CDR2 is YSLEER. The CDR3 coding sequence is TGCGCCAGCAGCCAAGATGCCGTAGGGAGTTATGAGACCCAGTACTTC. It translates to CASSQDAVGSYETQYF.

V usage is TRBV7-3 and J usage is TRBJ2-1; 14 bases match TRBD2. The CDR3 is 16 amino acids. Germline V gene sequence: CDR1 SGHTA, CDR2 FQGTGA. V shed 2 bases and J 12 bases; nucleotides not matched to a gene: 9. The CDR3 coding sequence is TGTGCCAGCAGCTTATCCGGGACTAGCGGGAGATCGGCGCAGTTCTTC. Amino acid sequence: CASSLSGTSGRSAQFF.

In its sample, this clone was seen a few times. This chain connects TRBV2 to TRBJ1-1, with D possibly TRBD1 on 6 matching bases. CDR1 SNHLY and CDR2 FYNNEI come from the germline V gene. The CDR3 is 12 residues long. V lost 8 bases, J lost 10 bases, and 17 bases lay in between. The CDR3 is CASARRTEAAFF. The CDR3 DNA is TGTGCCAGCGCCCGGAGGACAGAGGCAGCTTTCTTT.

This clone was observed a single time. This chain uses TRBV18 with TRBJ2-7; TRBD2 matches 9 bases. With V trimmed by 3 bases and J by 2 bases, 5 bases remained unmatched. Germline V gene sequence: CDR1 KGHSH, CDR2 LQKENI. The CDR3 spans 15 residues. CDR3 sequence: CASSPSRTSAYEQYF. CDR3 DNA sequence: TGTGCCAGCTCACCGTCCCGGACTAGCGCCTACGAGCAGTACTTC.

The chain couples TRBV4-2 to TRBJ1-2; D unclear. With 1 base removed from V and 6 bases from J, the gap between germline ends came to 12 bases. The CDR3 is 14 residues long. Germline CDR1 LGHNA, CDR2 YNFKEQ. DNA for the CDR3: TGTGCCAGCAGCCAAGGACTGGCAGCCCATGGCTACACCTTC. It translates to CASSQGLAAHGYTF.

This chain uses TRBV7-9 with TRBJ1-4; possible D gene TRBD1, 5 bases. The CDR3 is made up of 16 amino acids. Germline values: CDR1 SEHNR, CDR2 FQNEAQ (reference sequence). V was pared by 1 base and J by 4 bases, with 13 bases between. The CDR3: CASSLGSGSVNEKLFF. In nucleotides, the CDR3 is TGTGCCAGCAGCTTAGGGTCAGGGTCTGTTAATGAAAAACTGTTTTTT. Together with reference TRBV7-9 and TRBJ1-4, the CDR3 gives the full variable domain: DTGVSQNPRHKITKRGQNVTFRCDPISEHNRLYWYRQTLGQGPEFLTYFQNEAQLEKSRLLSDRFSAERPKGSFSTLEIQRTEQGDSAMYLCASSLGSGSVNEKLFFGSGTQLSVL.

The V gene is TRBV10-1, the J gene TRBJ2-3; 13 bases map to TRBD2. The CDR3 is made up of 17 amino acids. Germline CDR1 WNHNN, CDR2 SYGVQD (reference sequence). Trimming at V came to 5 bases and at J to 1 base, leaving 6 bases not matched to a gene. As DNA, the CDR3 is TGCGCCAGCAGTCCGGGGACTAGCGGGGCTCGCACAGATACGCAGTATTTT. Translated, it gives CASSPGTSGARTDTQYF.

The gene calls are TRBV27 and TRBJ2-2, with 7 bases matching TRBD2. This CDR3 has 16 amino acids. The V segment lost 1 base and the J segment 4 bases; nucleotides outside the gene matches: 6. Germline assignment: CDR1 MNHEY and CDR2 SMNVEV (reference sequence). Here the CDR3 DNA reads TGTGCCAGCAGTTTATTGGCGGGAGCCTCCACCGGGGAGCTGTTTTTT. This translates into CASSLLAGASTGELFF.

The chain uses TRBV7-8 and TRBJ1-2; a possible D gene is TRBD1 (5 bases). V was cut by 2 bases and J by 4 bases, with 17 bases left in between. Germline assignment: CDR1 SGHVS and CDR2 FQNEAQ. The CDR3 contains 16 residues. The CDR3 loop reads CASSLYRDSSVYGYTF. CDR3 nucleotide sequence: TGTGCCAGCAGCTTATACCGAGACAGCAGCGTCTATGGCTACACCTTC.

CDR3 sequence (DNA): TGTGCCAGCAGCTCCGACAGGGGGAATCAGCCCCAGCATTTT. This sequence encodes CASSSDRGNQPQHF. The rearrangement uses TRBV7-2 and TRBJ1-5, with TRBD1 matching over 9 bases. Germline trimming cut 4 bases from V and 4 bases from J; bases unmatched to any gene: 2. This CDR3 comprises 14 residues. Germline V CDR1 and CDR2: SGHTA, FQGNSA.

The chain carries TRBV7-2 and TRBJ2-3; possible D gene TRBD2, 5 bases. The germline V gene has CDR1 SGHTA and CDR2 FQGNSA. This CDR3 has 14 amino acids. V gave up 1 base and J gave up 2 bases, with 7 bases separating them. CDR3 amino acids: CASSLVRDTDTQYF. The CDR3 region has the DNA TGTGCCAGCAGCTTAGTACGGGACACAGATACGCAGTATTTT.

The rearrangement links TRBV7-9 to TRBJ1-4; D uncertain. V lost 2 bases to trimming and J lost 0 bases, with 4 bases between them. Germline CDR1 is SEHNR and CDR2 is FQNEAQ (reference sequence). The CDR3 has 14 amino acids. The CDR3 bases are TGTGCCAGCAGCTTACAGGCAACTAATGAAAAACTGTTTTTT. Translation: CASSLQATNEKLFF.

The V and J genes are TRBV5-4 and TRBJ1-1; TRBD1 agrees at 8 bases. Germline-derived CDR1 and CDR2 are SGHNT and YYREEE (reference sequence). The CDR3 totals 14 residues. V trimming: 3 bases; J trimming: 5 bases; junction bases outside the gene matches: 6. The CDR3 nucleotides are TGTGCCAGCAGCTCCCGGGACAGGAGAACTGAAGCTTTCTTT. Protein sequence: CASSSRDRRTEAFF.

The chain combines TRBV7-6 with TRBJ1-2; possibly TRBD1 for D (6 bases). Germline lookup yields CDR1 SGHVS and CDR2 FNYEAQ. The CDR3 has 14 amino acids. The V and J ends lost 3 bases and 2 bases respectively, with 10 bases between them. The CDR3 DNA reads TGTGCCAGCAGCTTGGGGGCAGGGAACTATGGCTACACCTTC. This encodes CASSLGAGNYGYTF.

This clone was recorded a few times. The J gene is TRBJ1-2, the V gene TRBV20-1; no definite D call. From germline, CDR1 is DFQATT and CDR2 SNEGSKA (reference sequence). Between the trimmed V and J ends, which lost 4 bases and 1 base, there was a span of 4 bases. The CDR3 has 11 residues. The CDR3 DNA is TGCAGTGCTACCATTAACTATGGCTACACCTTC. This translates into CSATINYGYTF.

This clone was observed once. The genes are TRBV29-1 and TRBJ2-1; 8 bases are a match to TRBD1. Germline CDR1 reads SQVTM; CDR2 reads ANQGSEA. The CDR3 extends over 12 amino acids. V lost 5 bases to trimming and J lost 9 bases; unmatched junction nucleotides: 6. DNA for the CDR3: TGCAGCGTTTCGGACAGGGTCGGTGAGCAGTTCTTC. Its translation: CSVSDRVGEQFF.

The genes are TRBV27 and TRBJ1-2, with TRBD1 matching 7 bases. The germline V gene encodes CDR1 MNHEY and CDR2 SMNVEV (reference sequence). This CDR3 is built from 16 residues. The V gene end was trimmed by 6 bases and the J gene end by 4 bases; junction bases not matched to a gene: 14. The chain's CDR3 is CASSLKRQGGVYGYTF. Here the CDR3 DNA reads TGTGCCAGCAGCTTAAAACGACAGGGTGGAGTCTATGGCTACACCTTC.